Below, 19 T cell receptor beta chains from the same sample are listed, as sequenced in a study of early T cells in non-severe SARS-CoV-2 infection. TCRdb reprocessed the 5' RACE reads with MiXCR, giving one entry per CDR3 protein. The top ten hold approximately 11% of the sample, which has fewer than 90,000 distinct CDR3 sequences, 11% to 15% seen once. Sequenced sample: whole blood. The receptors originated from an adult who was a healthcare worker with PCR-confirmed SARS-CoV-2 infection or an uninfected control (not recorded which).

The table lists this clonotype with a few counts. The chain is built from TRBV9 and TRBJ2-7, with D perhaps matching TRBD2 (7 bases). Trimming took 1 base from V and 2 from J, leaving 13 bases between them. This CDR3 is built from 15 residues. Germline CDR1 is SGDLS and CDR2 is YYNGEE. The CDR3 here is CASSVSAGAPYEQYF. In DNA form, the CDR3 reads TGTGCCAGCAGCGTATCGGCGGGGGCCCCCTACGAGCAGTACTTC. Full variable domain (outside the CDR3, taken from reference TRBV9 and TRBJ2-7): DSGVTQTPKHLITATGQRVTLRCSPRSGDLSVYWYQQSLDQGLQFLIQYYNGEERAKGNILERFSAQQFPDLHSELNLSSLELGDSALYFCASSVSAGAPYEQYFGPGTRLTVT.

This clonotype was counted a few times. The chain recombines TRBV20-1 with TRBJ2-3; the D call may be TRBD1 or TRBD2 (6 bases each). Trimming took 8 bases from V and 3 from J, leaving 21 bases between them. Germline lookup yields CDR1 DFQATT and CDR2 SNEGSKA (reference sequence). The CDR3 is 15 amino acids. The CDR3 coding sequence is TGCAGTACCCTGGGGGGCCTAGGGTCGACAGATACGCAGTATTTT. This codes for CSTLGGLGSTDTQYF.

This chain joins TRBV12-3 or TRBV12-4 and TRBJ2-1; D remains unclear. The length of the CDR3 is 11 residues. Trimming stripped 6 bases from V and 5 bases from J, with 5 bases between. CDR3 nucleotides: TGTGCCAGCAGCCTGAACAATGAGCAGTTCTTC. Encoded protein: CASSLNNEQFF.

The sample holds many counts of this clonotype. The rearrangement links TRBV20-1 to TRBJ2-1, with 7 bases aligning to TRBD2. Germline V gene lookup returns CDR1 DFQATT and CDR2 SNEGSKA (reference sequence). After removal of 3 bases from V and 8 bases from J, the junction contained 1 base not matched to a gene. The CDR3 is 11 residues long. The chain's CDR3 is CSASREDEQFF. CDR3 in DNA: TGCAGTGCTAGTCGGGAGGATGAGCAGTTCTTC.

This clonotype was counted a few times. The chain recombines TRBV6-4 with TRBJ2-1; TRBD1 matches at 10 bases. This CDR3 has 14 amino acids. V was clipped by 4 bases and J by 8 bases; unmatched bases: 5. Germline V gene data show CDR1 as MRHNA and CDR2 as SNTAGT. This chain's CDR3 is CASSGTGGADEQFF. The DNA for the CDR3 is TGTGCCAGCAGTGGGACAGGGGGAGCGGATGAGCAGTTCTTC.

This clonotype showed up just a few times. The V gene is TRBV6-1, the J gene TRBJ2-7; TRBD2 agrees at 12 bases. Germline V gene data show CDR1 as MNHNS and CDR2 as SASEGT. Unmatched junction bases numbered 6, after V lost 5 bases and J lost 1 base. There are 16 residues in the CDR3. In DNA, the CDR3 is TGTGCCAGCAGTCAACTAGCGGGGGGCCGGTCCTACGAGCAGTACTTC. As protein: CASSQLAGGRSYEQYF.

The chain joins TRBV29-1 to TRBJ2-7; a possible D gene is TRBD1 (6 bases). V was shortened by 6 bases and J by 4 bases, with 16 bases between the two germline ends. This CDR3 is 13 amino acids long. Germline CDR1 is SQVTM and CDR2 is ANQGSEA. This CDR3 reads CSVATGTRYEQYF. The CDR3 bases are TGCAGCGTCGCCACCGGGACAAGATACGAGCAGTACTTC.

This rearrangement joins TRBV29-1 to TRBJ2-1; 15 bases match TRBD2. Germline V gene data show CDR1 as SQVTM and CDR2 as ANQGSEA. V was pared by 6 bases and J by 0 bases, with 6 bases of the junction left unmatched. The CDR3 is 17 amino acids. The CDR3 DNA reads as TGCAGCGTCCCCGGGACTAGCGGGGGGTACTCCTACAATGAGCAGTTCTTC. Amino acids: CSVPGTSGGYSYNEQFF.

The genes are TRBV19 and TRBJ2-3, with D possibly being TRBD1 (6 bases). The CDR3 spans 13 residues. Germline assignment: CDR1 LNHDA and CDR2 SQIVND (reference sequence). V dropped 7 bases and J dropped 2 bases, with 10 bases sitting between them. The CDR3 sequence: CASTGTYTDTQYF. The CDR3 DNA sequence: TGTGCCAGTACCGGGACATACACAGATACGCAGTATTTT.

The V gene is TRBV7-2, the J gene TRBJ1-1, with D unresolved. This CDR3 contains 14 residues. Germline CDR1 is SGHTA and CDR2 is FQGNSA. The ends were cut back, 3 bases at V and 1 base at J, with 9 bases in the middle. This chain's CDR3 is CASSFGLTNTEAFF. DNA of the CDR3: TGTGCCAGCAGCTTTGGACTGACGAACACTGAAGCTTTCTTT.

About this clonotype: This may come from a read error, since a much larger clone is one base off. The DNA of the CDR3 is TGTGTCAGCAGCCAAGATTCTGGACAGGGCCTCGAGCAGTACTTC. It specifies CVSSQDSGQGLEQYF. The chain links TRBV14 to TRBJ2-7; 8 bases match TRBD1. In germline, CDR1 is SGHDN, CDR2 FVKESK. The CDR3 runs 15 residues.

The rearrangement joins TRBV7-2 to TRBJ2-3; D is undetermined. The V end lost 2 bases, the J end lost 0 bases, and 6 bases lay between the germline ends. This CDR3 contains 14 residues. Germline CDR1 and CDR2: SGHTA and FQGNSA. In DNA form, the CDR3 reads TGTGCCAGCAGCTTACTTCCTAGCACAGATACGCAGTATTTT. Translating gives CASSLLPSTDTQYF.

This sequence joins TRBV19 and TRBJ1-2; D is perhaps TRBD1 (6 bases). The CDR3 loop spans 15 amino acids. Per germline, CDR1 LNHDA and CDR2 SQIVND (reference sequence). The ends were cut back, 4 bases at V and 8 bases at J, with 20 bases in the middle. The CDR3 sequence is CASSTAGHSYLGYTF. The DNA for the CDR3 is TGTGCCAGTAGTACTGCGGGACATTCGTATCTGGGCTACACCTTC.

This clonotype was seen a few times. The chain couples TRBV12-3 or TRBV12-4 to TRBJ1-4; a weak D match, TRBD1 (5 bases). The V end lost 5 bases, the J end lost 5 bases, and 15 bases lay between the germline ends. This CDR3 is 15 amino acids long. The CDR3, as DNA: TGTGCCAGCAGTGCTGAGGGGCTCCTGAATGAAAAACTGTTTTTT. Amino acid sequence: CASSAEGLLNEKLFF.

The genes are TRBV7-9 and TRBJ2-2; 10 positions agree with TRBD1. Trimming at V came to 5 bases and at J to 6 bases, leaving 9 bases not matched to a gene. Germline V gene sequence: CDR1 SEHNR, CDR2 FQNEAQ (reference sequence). The CDR3 covers 16 residues. The CDR3 reads CASSTRDRGAAGELFF. CDR3 in DNA: TGTGCCAGCAGCACCCGGGACAGGGGAGCGGCCGGGGAGCTGTTTTTT.

This clonotype was found a few times. The chain recombines TRBV18 with TRBJ1-5, with a tentative D call TRBD1 (5 bases). V shed 6 bases and J shed 3 bases, with 12 bases lying between them. CDR1 and CDR2 from the germline V gene are KGHSH and LQKENI. This CDR3 is 14 amino acids long. CDR3 nucleotides: TGTGCCAGCTCGGATGACAGTTCCAATCAGCCCCAGCATTTT. It codes for CASSDDSSNQPQHF.

This clonotype showed up just a few times. This chain's CDR3 is CARGIWDTQYF. Here the CDR3 DNA reads TGTGCCAGGGGGATATGGGATACGCAGTATTTT. This rearrangement joins TRBV5-6 to TRBJ2-3; D gene unclear. This CDR3 has 11 amino acids. Germline CDR1 and CDR2: SGHDT and YYEEEE. V lost 8 bases, J lost 6 bases, and 10 bases lay in between.

This clonotype came up a few times. The chain is built from TRBV19 and TRBJ2-1; 7 bases agree with TRBD1. CDR1 is LNHDA and CDR2 is SQIVND in the germline V gene (reference sequence). Unmatched junction bases numbered 8, after V lost 6 bases and J lost 0 bases. The CDR3 covers 16 residues. The chain's CDR3 is CASRRGRTGSYNEQFF. The DNA of the CDR3 is TGTGCCAGTAGGAGGGGTCGGACAGGCTCCTACAATGAGCAGTTCTTC. Full variable domain (rest looked up from reference TRBV19 and TRBJ2-1): DGGITQSPKYLFRKEGQNVTLSCEQNLNHDAMYWYRQDPGQGLRLIYYSQIVNDFQKGDIAEGYSVSREKKESFPLTVTSAQKNPTAFYLCASRRGRTGSYNEQFFGPGTRLTVL.

This clonotype was seen repeatedly, ten times or more. The chain joins TRBV20-1 to TRBJ2-1, with 12 bases aligning to TRBD2. V shed 5 bases and J 9 bases; nucleotides not matched to a gene: 17. The germline CDR1 and CDR2 sequences are DFQATT and SNEGSKA (reference sequence). The CDR3 runs to 17 residues. The CDR3 DNA is TGCAGTGCTCTCACCCGGACTAGCGGGGATATCCGCTTTGAGCAGTTCTTC. Encoded protein: CSALTRTSGDIRFEQFF.